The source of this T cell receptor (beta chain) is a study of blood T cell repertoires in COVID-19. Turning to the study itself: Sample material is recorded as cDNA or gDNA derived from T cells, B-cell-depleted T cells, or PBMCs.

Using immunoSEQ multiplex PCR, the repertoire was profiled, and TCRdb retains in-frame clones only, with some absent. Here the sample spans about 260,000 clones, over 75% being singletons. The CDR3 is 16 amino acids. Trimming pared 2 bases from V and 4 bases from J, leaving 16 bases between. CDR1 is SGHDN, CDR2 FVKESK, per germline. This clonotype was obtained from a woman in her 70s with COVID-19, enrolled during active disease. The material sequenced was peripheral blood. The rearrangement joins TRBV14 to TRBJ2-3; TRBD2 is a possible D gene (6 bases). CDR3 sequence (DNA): TGTGCCAGCAGCCAAAATGGACTACCTTCGGCAGATACGCAGTATTTT. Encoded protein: CASSQNGLPSADTQYF.